The T cell receptor (beta chain) described here comes from a study of cytomegalovirus exposure and HLA in healthy donors. Study observations and caveats: An analysis done earlier found most TCR beta V segments productive about 90% or about 30% of the time. Association with HLA alleles at 0.05 false discovery rate was found for 15,000 or so TCR beta sequences in a later analysis.

PCR was performed using 60 Vbeta and 13 Jbeta primers. The protocol was immunoSEQ multiplex PCR, while the TCRdb copy is restricted to in-frame clones and leaves out a portion. The data show about 63,000 clones, 65% to 80% seen once. As regards this clone: Antigen unknown.

Germline-derived CDR1 and CDR2 are LNHDA and SQIVND (reference sequence). The CDR3 is made up of 15 amino acids. V shed 5 bases, J shed 4 bases, and the junction held 9 bases outside the gene matches. Sequenced input: PBMCs. The clonotype was recovered from a woman aged 25 to 39 in good health and CMV-seronegative. The genes are TRBV19 and TRBJ1-1, with 8 nucleotides matching TRBD1. This CDR3 is CASSLLTGATTEAFF. CDR3 sequence (DNA): TGTGCCAGTAGTCTCCTGACAGGGGCAACCACTGAAGCTTTCTTT.